This T cell receptor (beta chain) was profiled in a study of OX40 agonist ivuxolimab in advanced cancers. The CDR3 totals 17 residues. Trimming cost V 6 bases and J 2 bases; bases outside gene matches: 11. Germline loops: CDR1 MRHNA, CDR2 SNTAGT. Using immunoSEQ multiplex PCR, the repertoire was profiled, and TCRdb retains in-frame clones only, with some absent. The table has 20,000 or so clones, approximately 85% seen once; the top ten hold 25% to 35%. The sequence derives from an adult with an advanced solid tumor such as melanoma, head and neck, liver or kidney cancer. The V gene is TRBV6-4, the J gene TRBJ1-5; 9 bases align to TRBD1. Specimen: CD4+ or CD8+ T cells sorted from blood, collected in a trial of the OX40 agonist ivuxolimab. For the CDR3, the DNA is TGTGCCAGCAGGGTCAGACAGGGGGTGACGGGCAATCAGCCCCAGCATTTT. Translating it yields CASRVRQGVTGNQPQHF.